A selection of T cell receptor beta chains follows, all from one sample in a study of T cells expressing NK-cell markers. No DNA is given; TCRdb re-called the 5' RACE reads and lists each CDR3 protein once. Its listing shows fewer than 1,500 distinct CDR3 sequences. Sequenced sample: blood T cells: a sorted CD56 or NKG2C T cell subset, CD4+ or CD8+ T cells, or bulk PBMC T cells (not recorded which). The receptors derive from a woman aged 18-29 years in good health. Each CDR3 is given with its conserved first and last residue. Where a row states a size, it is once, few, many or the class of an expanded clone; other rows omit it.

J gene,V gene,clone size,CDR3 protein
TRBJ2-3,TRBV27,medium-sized,CASSPPTSTTTDTQYF
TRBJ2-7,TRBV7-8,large,CASSSPLLAGVSEQYF
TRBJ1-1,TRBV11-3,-,CASSLDLRNWDTEAFF
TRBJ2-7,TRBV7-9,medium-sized,CASSPLQGVYEQYF
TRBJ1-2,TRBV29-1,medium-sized,CSGEWVSGGYTF
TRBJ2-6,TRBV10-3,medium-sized,CAISEFRPGWDVLTF
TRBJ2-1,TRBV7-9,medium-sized,CASSLPERGAGPYRYF
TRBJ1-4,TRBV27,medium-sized,CASSPLPGPTNEKLFF
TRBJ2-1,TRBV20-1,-,CSARSGDSSSYNEQFF
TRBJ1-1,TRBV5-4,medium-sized,CASSFGAGPVVDTEAFF
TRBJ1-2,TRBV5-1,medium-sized,CASSSNVVDGYTF
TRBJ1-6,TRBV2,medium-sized,CATFSWGGPPLHF
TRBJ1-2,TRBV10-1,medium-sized,CASSEVPGYGYTF
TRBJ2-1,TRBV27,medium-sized,CASSFRVNEQFF
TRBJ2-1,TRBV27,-,CASSTYRGRGYNEQFF
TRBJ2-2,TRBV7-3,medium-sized,CASRLEDTGELFF
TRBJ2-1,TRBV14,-,CASSPWVLNEQFF
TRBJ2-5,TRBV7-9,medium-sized,CASSLLETQYF
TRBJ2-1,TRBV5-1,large,CASSFTPSYNEQFF
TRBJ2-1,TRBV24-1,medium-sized,CATSAAGGWEQFF
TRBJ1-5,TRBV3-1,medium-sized,CASSQGMDLPNQPQHF
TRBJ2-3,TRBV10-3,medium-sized,CAITGGAASSDTQYF
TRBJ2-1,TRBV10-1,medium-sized,CASSTGTPHNEQFF
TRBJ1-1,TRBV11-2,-,CASSQGTGGRDTEAFF
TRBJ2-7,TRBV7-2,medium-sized,CASSLGQSGQGGYEQYF
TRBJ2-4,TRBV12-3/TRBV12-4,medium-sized,CASSLDRVAQTRSTKNIQYF
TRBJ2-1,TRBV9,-,CASSGVPSSSYNEQFF
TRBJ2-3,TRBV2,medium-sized,CASSPSPQRRIMDTQYF
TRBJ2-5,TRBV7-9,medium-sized,CASSLVLAEETQYF
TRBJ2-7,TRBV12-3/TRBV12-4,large,CASSPPDRLYEQYF
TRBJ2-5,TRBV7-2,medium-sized,CASSLIPRLVHPSETQYF
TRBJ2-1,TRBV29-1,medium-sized,CSARTGVVDEQFF
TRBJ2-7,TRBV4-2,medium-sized,CASSQAGTGNHEQYF
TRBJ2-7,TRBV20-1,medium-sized,CSARRAFGAYEQYF
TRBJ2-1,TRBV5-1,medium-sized,CASSLDLGRVNNEQFF
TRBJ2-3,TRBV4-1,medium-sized,CASSQLSQASGATDTQYF
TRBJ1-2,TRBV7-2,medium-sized,CASSQSPGPSRYGYTF
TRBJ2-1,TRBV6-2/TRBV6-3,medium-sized,CASSWRLLHNEQFF
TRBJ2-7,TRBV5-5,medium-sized,CASSSFPWYEQYF
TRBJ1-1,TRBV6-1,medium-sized,CASGDRGTEAFF
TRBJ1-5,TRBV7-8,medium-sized,CASSSGSGQPQHF
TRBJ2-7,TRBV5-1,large,CASSYRVGYEQYF
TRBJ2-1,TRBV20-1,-,CSARTSGGPHEQFF
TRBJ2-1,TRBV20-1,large,CSASVRSRLNEQFF
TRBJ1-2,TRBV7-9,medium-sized,CASSRDDGYGYTF
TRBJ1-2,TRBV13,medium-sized,CASSPDSLWNYGYTF
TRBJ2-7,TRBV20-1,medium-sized,CSANSGTGIEEQYF
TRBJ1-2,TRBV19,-,CASSLSHRVNYGYTF
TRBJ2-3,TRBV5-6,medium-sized,CASRPGTSGLEGDTQYF
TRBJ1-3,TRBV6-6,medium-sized,CASSFKDGRSGNTIYF
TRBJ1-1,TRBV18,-,CASSPRRKNTEAFF
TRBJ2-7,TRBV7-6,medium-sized,CASSLPRGGSGYEQYF
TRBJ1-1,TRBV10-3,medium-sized,CAISEETGIEAFF